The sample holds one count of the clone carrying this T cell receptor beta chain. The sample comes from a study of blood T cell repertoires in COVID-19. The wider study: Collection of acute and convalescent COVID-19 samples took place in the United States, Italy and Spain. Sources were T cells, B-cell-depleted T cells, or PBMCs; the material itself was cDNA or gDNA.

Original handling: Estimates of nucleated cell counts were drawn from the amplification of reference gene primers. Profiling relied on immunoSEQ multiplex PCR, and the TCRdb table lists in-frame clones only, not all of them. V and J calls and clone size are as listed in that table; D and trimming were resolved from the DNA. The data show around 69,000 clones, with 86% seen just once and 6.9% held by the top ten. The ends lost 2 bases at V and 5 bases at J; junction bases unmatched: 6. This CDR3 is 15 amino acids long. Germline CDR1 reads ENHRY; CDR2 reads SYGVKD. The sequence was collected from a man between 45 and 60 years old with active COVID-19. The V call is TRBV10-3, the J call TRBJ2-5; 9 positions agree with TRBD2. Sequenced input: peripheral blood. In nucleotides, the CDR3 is TGTGCCATCAGTGAGCCGGGACTAGCCGGGGAGACCCAGTACTTC. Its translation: CAISEPGLAGETQYF.